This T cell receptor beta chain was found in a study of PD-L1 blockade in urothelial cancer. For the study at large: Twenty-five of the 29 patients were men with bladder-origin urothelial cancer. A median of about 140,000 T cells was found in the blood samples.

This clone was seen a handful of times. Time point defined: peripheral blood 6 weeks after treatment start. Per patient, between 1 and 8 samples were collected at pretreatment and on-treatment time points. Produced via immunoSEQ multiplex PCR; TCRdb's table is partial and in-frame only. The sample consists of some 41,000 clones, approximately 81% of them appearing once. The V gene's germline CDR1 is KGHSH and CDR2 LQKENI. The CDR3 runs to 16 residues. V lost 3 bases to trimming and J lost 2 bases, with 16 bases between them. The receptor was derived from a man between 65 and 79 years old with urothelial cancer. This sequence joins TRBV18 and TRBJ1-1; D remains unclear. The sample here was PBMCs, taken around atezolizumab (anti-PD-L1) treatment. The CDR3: CASSPLRAQANTEAFF. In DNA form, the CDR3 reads TGTGCCAGCTCACCGTTGAGGGCCCAAGCCAACACTGAAGCTTTCTTT.